This T cell receptor (beta chain) was identified during a study of identical twins (TCRdb year 2016). Study-level background: To test whether fetal clonotypes persist, the study used deep sequencing on TCR alpha and beta repertoires from monozygotic twins, unrelated adults of various ages, and cord blood. To rule out contamination, replicate twin experiments were performed at different times with different library preparation protocols.

Study-level results and caveats: Because the same donors could not be followed over many years, conclusions were based on cross-sectional statistical analysis. In monozygotic twins, out-of-frame TCR alpha sharing was systematically underestimated by recombination models, although the models agreed with sharing between unrelated individuals. Compared with coincidental sharing between unrelated individuals, an excess of low generation-probability sequences was observed among out-of-frame TCR alpha sequences shared between twins. Zero-insertion analyses could be partly confounded by invariant T cells such as MAIT and iNKT, though diverse VJ usage argued against such confounding for most clonotypes. A weaker excess of twin sharing was found in beta out-of-frame sequences because the signal-to-noise ratio was lowered by fewer shared sequences. Fewer insertions were carried by abundant cord blood beta clonotypes, a similar but weaker trend appeared in young adult naive repertoires, and no such trend appeared in memory repertoires.

The junction shows trimming of 3 bases on V and 0 bases on J, and the gene matches do not reach 10 bases of it. The CDR3 covers 17 residues, taking in both the cysteine and the phenylalanine. Kept here is only the CDR3 DNA, which spans 51 bases and is read in frame from base 1. According to the germline V gene (reference sequence), CDR1 reads DFQATT and CDR2 reads SNEGSKA. Of note for this clonotype: Its antigen specificity is not known. Qualities for individual bases were not recorded, and no much larger clone is one base off.

The library was made by 5' RACE. Sequencing took place on an Illumina HiSeq 2000. A universal primer binding site was added through template switching, and the final cDNA carried a unique molecular identifier so that TCR cDNA molecules could be counted accurately. Specific primers in the conserved constant-segment region were used to synthesize first-strand cDNA for TCR alpha and beta chains. To control for contamination, each cDNA library was double barcoded with a SMART-Mk sample barcode plus Illumina barcodes. TruSeq adapter sequences and Illumina sample barcodes were added in two successive PCR steps. The TCR alpha and beta cDNA libraries were sequenced on the Illumina HiSeq platform using custom primers. Regarding the original processing steps: Unique molecular identifiers were extracted from raw reads with MiGEC, and CDR3 positions were determined with MiXCR. Recombination models were inferred per individual with the repgenHMM and IGoR tools using an EM algorithm. The tcR package in R was used for shared clonotype analysis, with sharing normalized by the product of cloneset sizes. Out-of-frame nonproductive sequences were analyzed to study raw recombination free of thymic and clonal selection effects. TCRdb trimmed public reads at Q25 via fastp, called clones via MiXCR and kept in-frame beta chains. Every entry covers one CDR3 protein and lists the most common genes and DNA from its rows. None of the V and J calls come from the authors' own analysis; TCRdb made them. Counted in this sample were fewer than 450,000 distinct CDR3 sequences; about 10% of them appeared once. Roughly 8.7% of the sample belongs to the ten largest clones.

All donors were healthy Caucasians. The study also sequenced three unrelated non-twin adults: a male aged 18 to 30, a male aged 50 to 60 and a female aged 50 to 60. Miltenyi CD45RO+ enrichment and human naive T-cell isolation kits were used to isolate memory (CD45RO+) and naive T cells from PBMC. The specimen sequenced was naive T cells sorted from blood. Taken with the paper, the label for cell subset or site translates to: cells isolated with a human naive T-cell isolation kit. The clonotype originates from a woman aged 45-65 years in good health. The chain joins TRBV20-1 to TRBJ2-2, with TRBD2 matching 7 junction bases. CDR3 sequence: CSARPLGGGPNTGELFF. The nucleotide sequence reads TGCAGTGCTAGGCCGCTGGGGGGGGGTCCGAACACCGGGGAGCTGTTTTTT.